This T cell receptor (beta chain) was sequenced for a study of cytomegalovirus exposure and HLA in healthy donors (dated 2017 in TCRdb). Turning to the overall study: According to an earlier analysis of around 600 of the donors, roughly 180 million T cells yielded some 120 million unique TCR beta sequences and about 300 Gb of sequence data. A later analysis re-examined previously published TCR beta repertoires from more than 550 donors and added high-resolution HLA genotyping to investigate patterns of TCR occurrence. Of the approximately 400 genotyped donors, about 80% fell in the genetic ancestry cluster associated with self-reported Caucasian donors. Using immunosequencing, the study profiled T cell repertoires from fewer than 850 subjects and related those repertoires to cytomegalovirus serostatus. A later genetic analysis took genome-wide SNP genotypes for about 55% of the roughly 700 donors and used that subset as a discovery cohort. The number of donors typed differed by locus, with 629-630 for A, B, C, DRB1 and DQB1, roughly 550 for DQA1, over 600 for DPA1, and some 440 for DPB1. Because of strong linkage in the cohort, five DR-DQ haplotypes were treated as single units for association and clustering. The study was designed to test whether signatures of past pathogen exposure could be identified by cataloging public T cell receptors. Rather than drawing on any new phenotypic data, the later analysis identified candidate immune exposures from TCR beta sequences and the way those sequences occurred across donors. HLA typing covered class I and class II loci at four-digit resolution. A separate validation cohort of about 110 different subjects was used in addition to the 666-subject first cohort. High-throughput TCR immunosequencing, statistical association of individual TCRs with disease status, and machine learning were combined to predict cytomegalovirus infection status. Donor age, sex, ethnicity and CMV serostatus were compiled together with the repertoire data. In an earlier analysis of more than 550 of the donors, high-throughput TCR beta sequencing was used to judge whether each TCR beta V gene segment behaved as functional or pseudogenic. An early release that covered some 630 HLA-typed donors contained around 330 gigabases of sequencing data and about 93 million unique TCR sequences. Among 300 to 500 genotyped donors of the cohort, an average of approximately 220,000 unique TCR beta nucleotide sequences was sequenced per donor, of which roughly 17% were non-productive. All discovery cohort repertoires had been generated on a single sequencing platform.

On the study overall, not on this receptor specifically: CMV serostatus was the only immune exposure information available for the cohort. Broadly in line with IMGT annotations, most TCR beta V segments showed up in productive rearrangements about 87% or about 30% of the time in an earlier analysis of about 500 of the donors. Assigning TCR associations to individual alleles was difficult when HLA alleles, especially DR and DQ, strongly co-occurred. The study listed 164 TCR beta chains as associated with cytomegalovirus. Compared with equally common non-associated chains, HLA-associated TCR beta chains in a later analysis were more clonally expanded and had lower generation probabilities. In vitro tests confirmed that a few of the cytomegalovirus-associated TCR beta chains recognize cytomegalovirus antigens. Some IMGT-functional V segments, including TRBV6-2 and TRBV6-3, could not be told apart with the 87-base-pair reads, so those segments were excluded. Most TCR sequences were observed very rarely across donors, whereas some public TCRs were present in many individuals. Roughly uniform sequencing depth across donors was assumed in presence/absence analyses, although this assumption may not hold. A later analysis associated around 16,000 TCR beta sequences with specific HLA alleles at a false discovery rate of 0.05. Cytomegalovirus status was reported to be diagnosed by the classifier with high specificity and sensitivity in both the original and validation cohorts. In a later analysis, several top co-occurrence clusters were reported to appear linked to parvovirus B19, influenza, CMV and Epstein-Barr virus. A further reported finding was that TCR beta sequences accurately predicted the HLA-A and HLA-B alleles for most subjects in the first cohort. Compared with the approximately 670-donor mean, donors in an Asian-associated ancestry cluster had fewer N-insertions in productive TCRs, according to a later genetic analysis. It was suggested by the authors that the approach could potentially be generalized to other disease states and immunological phenotypes. Because some donors lacked HLA typing at each locus, the association tests relied only on the typed subset. Correlated functional status among segregating V segments might be attributable to linkage disequilibrium, but an unknown experimental factor could not be ruled out. A cluster of highly shared sequence variants was judged likely to be a technical artifact of the sequencing pipeline. A later analysis found that most CMV-associated TCR beta chains appeared HLA-restricted, with HLA associations seemingly driven largely by CMV exposure. In a later genetic analysis, a missense DCLRE1C variant was associated with V-gene and J-gene trimming of TCR beta chains, and the association was replicated in an independent cohort. Because counts were too low, approximately 15 rarely observed V segments, including chromosome 9 orphons, were excluded from the earlier analysis of fewer than 650 of the donors. The cohort was sequenced for TCR beta chains only, and without alpha or paired-chain data the features that could be detected were limited. A later analysis found that TCR association rates varied across HLA loci, with DRB1 alleles showing the most associated TCRs and HLA-C alleles the fewest.

Turning to this clone: The antigen this receptor binds is unknown. One junction end does not reproduce the germline sequence, and a read error may be involved.

In total, 630 or so healthy bone marrow donors made up the cohort. At the time of sampling, all cohort members were nominally healthy, though unrecorded immune exposures were likely present. The donor was CMV seronegative and belonged to the group of roughly 330 seronegative cohort members. A peripheral blood sample was provided by each donor, and peripheral blood mononuclear cells were used for TCR beta sequencing. The Qiagen DNeasy Blood Extraction Kit was used to extract genomic DNA from the blood cell samples. As encoded in the germline V gene, CDR1 is MNHEY while CDR2 is SVGAGI. From the cysteine up to the phenylalanine, the CDR3 has a length of 11 residues. Of all the DNA, just the CDR3 is kept, 33 bases in frame from base 1. Libraries were made using the immunoSEQ multiplex PCR assay. For the multiplex PCR, a mixture combining 60 forward primers for TCR Vbeta segments and 13 reverse primers for TCR Jbeta segments was used. The CDR3 region of rearranged TCR beta genes was amplified from genomic DNA with a multiplex PCR assay. Amplified TCR beta libraries were sequenced as 87-base-pair reads on the Illumina HiSeq System. The study's processing was this. A later analysis tallied roughly 78 million unique TCR beta chains across the 666 repertoires, and about 10 million of those chains were shared by two or more donors. To remove PCR and sequencing errors, raw reads were error-corrected and collapsed into unique sequences using a nearest-neighbor algorithm that merged closely related sequences. CDR3 sequences were aligned to IMGT reference sequences to assign V, D and J gene segments. For a sequence to be retained, a match of at least six nucleotides was required to both a V gene segment and a J gene segment. Rearrangements were called productive when the CDR3 lacked stop codons and stayed in frame with V and J; all others were non-productive. CDR3 was defined by IMGT convention, running from the second conserved V-encoded cysteine to the conserved J-encoded phenylalanine. Sequences without an unambiguous match to a single V gene segment were excluded from the earlier analysis of 587 of the donors. In an earlier analysis of several hundred of the donors, V segments were called functional above 56.7% productive rearrangements and were called segregating when the between-donor standard deviation exceeded 5%. A statistical classification framework was developed to diagnose cytomegalovirus status using the catalog of TCR beta chain sequences. In a later analysis, V and J genes were assigned by comparing TCR nucleotide sequences against IMGT/GENE-DB human TR gene sequences. The TCRdist pipeline was used in a later analysis to assign CDR3 sequences and most-parsimonious VDJ recombination scenarios. In a later analysis, every TCR beta chain was defined by the combination of its CDR3 amino acid sequence and its V-gene family, and reads without a unique V-gene family were dropped. In a later analysis, 550 to 650 highly shared, low-generation-probability nucleotide sequences were removed to address suspected cross-contamination and a sequencing artifact. In a later analysis, a clonal expansion index for each public chain was calculated from normalized within-repertoire ranks of inferred template counts. In a later analysis, generation probabilities were computed with a VDJ recombination model fitted to out-of-frame rearrangements, and the resulting probabilities were checked against IGoR. Hypergeometric tests were used in a later analysis to score TCR-TCR, TCR-HLA and TCR-CMV co-occurrence, with a repertoire-size bias correction applied to the TCR pairs. In a later analysis, false discovery rates were estimated by permuting HLA or CMV assignments 20 times. In a later analysis, co-occurring TCRs were grouped with DBSCAN, and TCRdist sequence similarity was added when clustering was performed within HLA-allele-positive subsets. For co-occurrence clustering, repertoires with fewer than 30,000 or more than 120,000 public chains were excluded, along with about five repertoires with anomalous nucleotide sharing. TCRdb obtained this table from immuneACCESS and retained in-frame rearrangements with V and J assigned. These tables miss some clones; where compared with another copy, unresolved V genes account for less than half of the shortfall, and the remainder is unexplained. V and J calls and clone size are as listed in that table; D and trimming were resolved from the DNA. The sample table lists approximately 52,000 clones, approximately 80% of them with a count of one. The top ten constitute less than 3% of the sample.

The TCR comes from a female donor in good health and CMV-seronegative. The rearranged segments are TRBV6-5 and TRBJ2-3, and the D gene may be TRBD1, 6 bases matching. Sequencing was carried out using PBMCs. The CDR3 protein: CASRIGQTRYF. The DNA is as follows: TGTGCCAGCAGGATCGGACAGACGCGGTATTTT.